The TCR beta chain described here comes from a study of blood T cell repertoires in COVID-19. The ends were cut back, 5 bases at V and 4 bases at J, with 9 bases in the middle. Germline V gives CDR1 SGHRS, CDR2 YFSETQ. The CDR3 is made up of 12 amino acids. In the study's own analysis: Using reference gene primer amplification, nucleated cell counts were estimated. The method was immunoSEQ multiplex PCR; TCRdb's version includes in-frame clones alone and lacks a portion of them. That table is the source of V, J and clone size, and D and trimming were worked out from the DNA. The table includes tens of thousands of clones, over 75% detected once. Only one count was recorded for this clone.

The chain combines TRBV5-1 with TRBJ1-1, with a possible D match to TRBD1 (5 bases). The sequence derives from a man aged 65 to 85 with active or convalescent COVID-19. What was sequenced was peripheral blood. CDR3 amino acids: CASREGPTEAFF. The CDR3 nucleotides read TGCGCCAGCAGGGAGGGACCCACTGAAGCTTTCTTT.